These T cell receptor beta chains were read from a single sample in a study of cytomegalovirus exposure and HLA in healthy donors. Profiled with immunoSEQ multiplex PCR; TCRdb holds only in-frame clones, not every one. This table has 68,000 or so clones, 80% to 90% appearing once. What was sequenced was PBMCs. The receptor set was obtained from a woman between 18 and 29 years old in good health and CMV-seronegative. Both conserved end residues are part of each CDR3. The D gene is left open where the match is weak.

D	V	J	DNA	CDR3
TRBD1	TRBV6-6	TRBJ2-2	TGTGCCAGCAGGGCGGACAGGGCGGTCGGGGAGCTGTTTTTT	CASRADRAVGELFF
NA	TRBV7-9	TRBJ2-3	TGTGCCAGCAGCCCCGTGGATACGCAGTATTTT	CASSPVDTQYF
TRBD1	TRBV6-4	TRBJ1-2	TGTGCCAGCAGTGCTTCACCTCCGGGACAGGGAAGTGGCTACACCTTC	CASSASPPGQGSGYTF
TRBD1	TRBV6-1	TRBJ1-5	TGTGCCAGCAGGGCCCTCACAGGGGTGGGTCAGCCCCAGCATTTT	CASRALTGVGQPQHF
NA	TRBV11-3	TRBJ1-3	TGTGCCAGCAGCCCCCACCCCCCGGACATTTACTCTGGAAACACCATATATTTT	CASSPHPPDIYSGNTIYF
TRBD1	TRBV5-3	TRBJ2-3	TGTGCCAGAAGCTTGACGGGACAGGGGACAGATACGCAGTATTTT	CARSLTGQGTDTQYF
TRBD2	TRBV10-2	TRBJ2-7	TGCGCCAGCAGTGAGTCGCCTAGCGGGAGACTCGGCGAGCAGTACTTC	CASSESPSGRLGEQYF
NA	TRBV18	TRBJ2-7	TGTGCCAGCTCACCACCGGTGGCAGGGGGGACCTACGAGCAGTACTTC	CASSPPVAGGTYEQYF
NA	TRBV6-6	TRBJ2-5	TGTGCCACGTCCGAGGACAGTCAAGAGACCCAGTACTTC	CATSEDSQETQYF
NA	TRBV6-5	TRBJ2-1	TGTGCCAGCAAAGTACAGGGGGGGTCCTACAATGAGCAGTTCTTC	CASKVQGGSYNEQFF